This T cell receptor (beta chain) was recorded in a study of T cells in Graves' hyperthyroidism and ophthalmopathy. This clonotype was seen at least ten times. TCR beta CDR3 regions were amplified from RNA. First-round RT-PCR targeting the TCR CDR3 was performed with the HTBI primer set. One entry per CDR3 protein, called by TCRdb with MiXCR from the multiplex PCR reads. The sample has approximately 300,000 distinct CDR3 sequences, approximately 17% seen once. The length of the CDR3 is 13 residues. Between the trimmed V and J ends, which lost 4 bases and 3 bases, there was a span of 7 bases. Germline V gene data show CDR1 as MNHEY and CDR2 as SMNVEV (reference sequence).

V and J are TRBV27 and TRBJ1-5; D remains ambiguous. The sample was blood. This TCR came from a woman between 55 and 75 years old with Graves' ophthalmopathy. This chain's CDR3 is CASSYKSNQPQHF. Here the CDR3 DNA reads TGTGCCAGCAGTTACAAGTCCAATCAGCCCCAGCATTTT.